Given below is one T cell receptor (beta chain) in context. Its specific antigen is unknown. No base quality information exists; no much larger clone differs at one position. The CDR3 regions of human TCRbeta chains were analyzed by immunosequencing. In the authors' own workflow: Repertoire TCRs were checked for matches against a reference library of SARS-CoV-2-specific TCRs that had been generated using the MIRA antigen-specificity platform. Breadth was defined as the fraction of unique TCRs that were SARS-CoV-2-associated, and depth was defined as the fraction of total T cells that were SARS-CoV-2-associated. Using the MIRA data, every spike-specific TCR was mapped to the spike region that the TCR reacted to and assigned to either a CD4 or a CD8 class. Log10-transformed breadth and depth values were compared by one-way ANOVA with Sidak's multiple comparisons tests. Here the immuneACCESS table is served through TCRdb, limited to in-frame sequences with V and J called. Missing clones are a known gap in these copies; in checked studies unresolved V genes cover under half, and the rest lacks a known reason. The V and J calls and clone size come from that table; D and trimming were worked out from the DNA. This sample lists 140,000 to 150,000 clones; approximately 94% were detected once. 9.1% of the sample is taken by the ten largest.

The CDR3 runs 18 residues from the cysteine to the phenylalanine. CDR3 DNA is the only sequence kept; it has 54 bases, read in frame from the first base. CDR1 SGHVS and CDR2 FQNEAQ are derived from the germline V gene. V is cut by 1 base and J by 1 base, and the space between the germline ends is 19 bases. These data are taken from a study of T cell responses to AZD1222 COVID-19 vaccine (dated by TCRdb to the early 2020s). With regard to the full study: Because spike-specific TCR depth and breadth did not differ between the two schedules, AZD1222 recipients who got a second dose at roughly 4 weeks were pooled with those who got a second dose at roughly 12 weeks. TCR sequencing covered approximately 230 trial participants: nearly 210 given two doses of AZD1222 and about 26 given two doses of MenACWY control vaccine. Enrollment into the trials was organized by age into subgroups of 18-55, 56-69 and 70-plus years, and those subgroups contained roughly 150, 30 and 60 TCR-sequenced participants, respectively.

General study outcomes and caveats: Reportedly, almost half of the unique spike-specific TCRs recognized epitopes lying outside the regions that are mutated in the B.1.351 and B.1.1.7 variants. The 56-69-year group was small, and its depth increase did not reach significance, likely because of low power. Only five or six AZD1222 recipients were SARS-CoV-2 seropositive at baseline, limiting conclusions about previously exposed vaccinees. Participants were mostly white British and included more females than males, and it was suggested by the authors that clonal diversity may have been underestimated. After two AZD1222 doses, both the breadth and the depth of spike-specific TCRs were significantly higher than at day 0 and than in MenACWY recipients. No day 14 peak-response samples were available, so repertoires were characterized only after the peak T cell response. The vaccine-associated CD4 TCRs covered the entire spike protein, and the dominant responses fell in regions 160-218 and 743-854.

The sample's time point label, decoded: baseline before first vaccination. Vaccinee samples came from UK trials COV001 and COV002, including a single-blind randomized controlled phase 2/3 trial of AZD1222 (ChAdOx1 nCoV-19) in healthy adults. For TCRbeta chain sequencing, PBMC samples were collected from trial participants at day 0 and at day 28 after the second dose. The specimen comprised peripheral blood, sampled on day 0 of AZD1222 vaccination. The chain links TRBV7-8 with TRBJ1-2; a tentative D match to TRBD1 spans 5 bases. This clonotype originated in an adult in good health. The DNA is TGTGCCAGCAGCTTAGGCCCTGGGGGTGGAGGGATTAACTATGGCTACACCTTC. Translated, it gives CASSLGPGGGGINYGYTF.